This T cell receptor beta chain was documented in a study of blood T cell repertoires in COVID-19. About the study: Sites across the United States, Italy and Spain contributed samples from acute and convalescent COVID-19.

Looked up from germline, CDR1 is DFQATT and CDR2 is SNEGSKA (reference sequence). V shed 3 bases, J shed 4 bases, and the junction held 7 bases outside the gene matches. CDR3 size: 15 residues. This clone has a handful of counts. In the authors' workflow: Amplification of reference gene primers was used by the study to estimate nucleated cell counts. Measured with immunoSEQ multiplex PCR; TCRdb has only the in-frame clones, and not every one. V, J and clone size derive from that table, while D and trimming were established from the DNA sequence. The data show about 110,000 clones, 75% to 90% seen once.

The source of this sequence is a woman aged 80 or older with acute or convalescent COVID-19. The source material was peripheral blood. The chain combines TRBV20-1 with TRBJ2-3; 10 bases match TRBD2. CDR3 sequence (DNA): TGCAGTGCTAGTCCGGGACTAGCGTTACCAGATACGCAGTATTTT. It specifies CSASPGLALPDTQYF.